The 3 T cell receptor beta chains presented below share a single source sample, sequenced in a study of identical twins. TCRdb called the 5' RACE reads again in MiXCR, with one record for every CDR3 protein. The table records hundreds of thousands of distinct CDR3 sequences, less than 9.5% of them present only once. The sample also formed part of further work on yellow fever vaccine responses in identical twins.

Material for sequencing was CD8+ T cells sorted from blood. All receptors come from a woman aged 18-29 years in good health.

This clonotype was detected only a few times. V is TRBV6-5 and J is TRBJ2-5; 9 bases align to TRBD2. The CDR3 runs 18 residues. V lost 1 base to trimming and J lost 2 bases; unmatched junction nucleotides: 11. Germline V lookup: CDR1 MNHEY, CDR2 SVGAGI. CDR3 sequence (DNA): TGTGCCAGCAGTTACTTGGCTAGCGGGGACGGGGAGCAAGAGACCCAGTACTTC. This translates into CASSYLASGDGEQETQYF.

The CDR3 reads CASSKEGLSGNTIYF. Here the CDR3 DNA reads TGTGCCAGCAGTAAGGAGGGGCTCTCTGGAAACACCATATATTTT. The V and J genes are TRBV28 and TRBJ1-3, with a weak D call TRBD1 (5 bases). The V end lost 5 bases, the J end lost 0 bases, and 11 bases lay between the germline ends. This CDR3 region has 15 residues. Germline V gene data show CDR1 as MDHEN and CDR2 as SYDVKM.

CDR3 loop: CASSVGQETQYF. The CDR3 nucleotides read TGTGCCAGCAGTGTTGGACAAGAGACCCAGTACTTC. The chain has TRBV2 and TRBJ2-5; no reliable D call. CDR1 SNHLY and CDR2 FYNNEI come from the germline V gene. V lost 4 bases, J lost 2 bases, and 5 bases lay in between. This CDR3 is built from 12 residues.